The following is a T cell receptor (beta chain) sequence with its context. The primer mix had 60 V beta and 13 J beta primers. TCRdb keeps only in-frame clones here, not all; method: immunoSEQ multiplex PCR. This repertoire shows around 96,000 clones, over 60% found once; its top ten account for less than 7%. These data belong to a study of glioma-infiltrating T cells after dendritic cell vaccination. Only patients with spare fresh-frozen tumor and over two years of follow-up were included. Blood PBMC samples: pre-vaccination, two weeks post third vaccination, and at tumor progression. The CDR3 covers 16 residues. V lost 2 bases to trimming and J lost 0 bases; unmatched junction nucleotides: 5. Germline values: CDR1 SGHTA, CDR2 FQGNSA.

The chain carries TRBV7-2 and TRBJ2-7, with TRBD1 matching over 9 bases. The receptor was derived from a human donor with glioblastoma. The sample consisted of blood, taken before dendritic cell vaccination. The CDR3, as DNA: TGTGCCAGCAGCTTACCAGGGACAGGGCACTCCTACGAGCAGTACTTC. Translating it yields CASSLPGTGHSYEQYF.